These 8 T cell receptor beta chains originate from one sample sequenced in a study of T-cell memory formation after mild COVID-19. TCRdb reanalysed the 5' RACE reads using MiXCR and keeps one entry per CDR3 protein. Seen here are about 560,000 distinct CDR3 sequences, approximately 15% observed once, and the top ten hold about 8.1%. Sample: PBMCs or a T cell subset sorted from them (not recorded which). The source of these receptors is an adult woman who had mild COVID-19 (a few samples of this study predate the infection). Cell type and time point are not known.

This clonotype was counted only a few times. V gene TRBV5-1 combines with J gene TRBJ2-4; TRBD2 is a possible D gene (5 bases). The germline V and J ends were trimmed by 3 bases and 7 bases, with 17 bases remaining between them. Germline V gives CDR1 SGHRS, CDR2 YFSETQ. The CDR3 loop spans 15 amino acids. For the CDR3, the DNA is TGCGCCAGCAGCTACGGGAACTCTAATCTGAACATTCAGTACTTC. This gives the protein CASSYGNSNLNIQYF.

The V gene is TRBV12-3 or TRBV12-4, the J gene TRBJ1-5, with D possibly being TRBD1 (5 bases). The V end was cut by 4 bases, the J end by 7 bases, with 20 bases between. This CDR3 region has 16 residues. The CDR3 coding sequence is TGTGCCAGCAGTTCAAGAGGGACCGGGGGAGGGCAGCCCCAGCATTTT. Amino acid sequence: CASSSRGTGGGQPQHF.

This clonotype was counted between two and nine times. The chain joins TRBV4-2 to TRBJ2-1; the D call may be TRBD1 or TRBD2 (5 bases each). Germline CDR1 reads LGHNA; CDR2 reads YNFKEQ. There are 14 residues in the CDR3. V was trimmed by 8 bases and J by 0 bases, leaving 11 bases between them. This CDR3 is CASGGGLSYNEQFF. The CDR3 nucleotides read TGTGCCAGCGGTGGGGGTCTCTCCTACAATGAGCAGTTCTTC.

In its sample, this clonotype was seen a few times. The chain carries TRBV6-1 and TRBJ1-1, with unresolved D. This CDR3 region has 11 residues. CDR1 and CDR2 from the germline V gene are MNHNS and SASEGT. The V end was cut by 5 bases, the J end by 6 bases, with 7 bases between. CDR3 DNA sequence: TGTGCCAGCAGTACACATTCTGAAGCTTTCTTT. Translating gives CASSTHSEAFF.

This clonotype was recorded many times. The chain carries TRBV7-8 and TRBJ2-1; D is unclear. The CDR3 contains 12 residues. Trimming shortened V by 0 bases and J by 9 bases, and 6 bases separated the two germline ends. The germline V gene encodes CDR1 SGHVS and CDR2 FQNEAQ. Here the CDR3 DNA reads TGTGCCAGCAGCTTAGCAGCGCCTGAGCAGTTCTTC. It specifies CASSLAAPEQFF.

The chain uses TRBV12-3 or TRBV12-4 and TRBJ2-2, with D perhaps given as TRBD1 or TRBD2 (5 bases each). CDR3 length: 15 residues. V was shortened by 2 bases and J by 0 bases, with 7 bases between the two germline ends. CDR3 sequence: CASSLRDPNTGELFF. CDR3 nucleotide sequence: TGTGCCAGCAGTTTACGGGACCCGAACACCGGGGAGCTGTTTTTT.

This chain connects TRBV20-1 to TRBJ1-5, with D possibly matching TRBD1 (6 bases). Germline V lookup: CDR1 DFQATT, CDR2 SNEGSKA (reference sequence). V was pared by 0 bases and J by 2 bases, with 14 bases between. CDR3 length: 16 residues. The CDR3: CSAREQGGHRNQPQHF. CDR3 coding DNA: TGCAGTGCTAGAGAACAGGGCGGTCATCGCAATCAGCCCCAGCATTTT.

This clonotype was recorded a few times. V usage is TRBV7-3 and J usage is TRBJ2-1; D may match TRBD1 or TRBD2 (5 bases each). The CDR3 sequence is 15 residues long. Germline-derived CDR1 and CDR2 are SGHTA and FQGTGA. Trimming left V 5 bases short and J 5 bases short, with 16 bases between. CDR3 DNA sequence: TGTGCCAGCAGCGCTCCTCACGGGACCCACAATGAGCAGTTCTTC. As protein: CASSAPHGTHNEQFF.